The 21 T cell receptor beta chains in this list originate from one sample, sequenced in a study of T cell changes during pregnancy in multiple sclerosis. This table comes from immunoSEQ multiplex PCR, and its TCRdb copy is limited to in-frame clones, with some not included. The sample shows about 50,000 clones, around nine tenths of them seen only once. Sequenced material: CD4+ T cells from peripheral blood mononuclear cells, taken in the second trimester of pregnancy. The source is a female donor with multiple sclerosis, enrolled in a pregnancy study.

The chain employs TRBV9 and TRBJ2-7, with TRBD1 matching over 10 bases. The germline V gene encodes CDR1 SGDLS and CDR2 YYNGEE. With 4 bases clipped from V and 7 bases from J, the junction kept 11 bases outside the gene matches. The CDR3 runs 15 residues. In DNA, the CDR3 is TGTGCCAGCAGCTTCCGGGACAGGGGTCGTGAAGAGCAGTACTTC. This sequence encodes CASSFRDRGREEQYF.

V gene TRBV9 combines with J gene TRBJ2-5; the match to TRBD2 covers 12 bases. The CDR3 is 16 residues long. V was pared by 3 bases and J by 5 bases, with 8 bases of the junction left unmatched. Germline V gene data show CDR1 as SGDLS and CDR2 as YYNGEE. This CDR3 is CASSALAGGSGETQYF. CDR3 nucleotide sequence: TGTGCCAGCAGCGCGCTAGCGGGGGGGTCGGGGGAGACCCAGTACTTC.

The chain carries TRBV27 and TRBJ2-1; 8 nucleotides match TRBD2. This CDR3 has 13 residues. V shed 6 bases and J 10 bases; nucleotides not matched to a gene: 8. Germline values: CDR1 MNHEY, CDR2 SMNVEV (reference sequence). The CDR3 nucleotides read TGTGCCAGCAGAGACTTTTTAGCGGGGGAGCAGTTCTTC. Protein product: CASRDFLAGEQFF.

The J gene is TRBJ1-1, the V gene TRBV6-4, with D perhaps TRBD1 (5 bases). Germline V lookup: CDR1 MRHNA, CDR2 SNTAGT. Trimming shortened V by 6 bases and J by 1 base, and 15 bases separated the two germline ends. This CDR3 region has 15 residues. The CDR3 DNA reads as TGTGCCAGCAGACCGCGGGACGGTCCGAACACTGAAGCTTTCTTT. Translating gives CASRPRDGPNTEAFF.

The V gene is TRBV5-8, the J gene TRBJ2-5; 11 positions agree with TRBD2. Germline assignment: CDR1 SGHTS and CDR2 YDEGEE. Losses at the gene ends were 3 bases for V and 1 base for J; bases not matched to a gene: 5. The CDR3 totals 16 residues. CDR3 sequence (DNA): TGTGCCAGCAGCTGGACTAGCGGGCTACGCCAAGAGACCCAGTACTTC. Translating it yields CASSWTSGLRQETQYF.

The chain couples TRBV6-1 to TRBJ1-1; maybe TRBD1 (5 bases). Germline CDR1 MNHNS, CDR2 SASEGT. V was trimmed by 2 bases and J by 8 bases, leaving 15 bases between them. The CDR3 contains 14 residues. CDR3 DNA sequence: TGTGCCAGCAGTGAATGGGCAGGGAGGAGGGAAGCTTTCTTT. Amino acids: CASSEWAGRREAFF.

The chain has TRBV5-1 and TRBJ1-6, with 9 bases lining up with TRBD1. Germline CDR1 and CDR2: SGHRS and YFSETQ. Germline trimming cut 0 bases from V and 10 bases from J; bases unmatched to any gene: 2. The length of the CDR3 is 14 residues. The CDR3, as DNA: TGCGCCAGCAGCTTGGGGACAGGGGAGTCACCCCTCCACTTT. Its protein product is CASSLGTGESPLHF.

The V gene is TRBV2, the J gene TRBJ1-2; no clear D. Trimming stripped 3 bases from V and 2 bases from J, with 13 bases between. The CDR3 is made up of 15 amino acids. Germline CDR1 reads SNHLY; CDR2 reads FYNNEI. The CDR3 coding sequence is TGTGCCAGCAGTGAGGTTGGCCAGGTGAACTATGGCTACACCTTC. This gives the protein CASSEVGQVNYGYTF.

This chain connects TRBV19 to TRBJ2-5, with TRBD1 matching over 9 bases. This CDR3 spans 14 amino acids. CDR1 and CDR2 (germline): LNHDA, SQIVND (reference sequence). Trimming at V came to 5 bases and at J to 4 bases, leaving 5 bases not matched to a gene. The CDR3 reads CASSPRDRVETQYF. The DNA of the CDR3 is TGTGCCAGTAGTCCCCGGGACAGGGTAGAGACCCAGTACTTC.

This chain uses TRBV5-4 with TRBJ1-4, with 10 bases identical to TRBD1. Germline assignment: CDR1 SGHNT and CDR2 YYREEE (reference sequence). The CDR3 loop spans 16 amino acids. Trimming at V came to 0 bases and at J to 6 bases, leaving 5 bases not matched to a gene. CDR3 nucleotide sequence: TGTGCCAGCAGCTTGGGACAGGGGGCCGGGGATGAAAAACTGTTTTTT. It yields the protein CASSLGQGAGDEKLFF.

The CDR3 DNA reads as TGCGCCAGCAGCTTCTCCCGCGCAGGGCGAAACACTGAAGCTTTCTTT. Protein sequence: CASSFSRAGRNTEAFF. The gene calls are TRBV5-1 and TRBJ1-1; possibly TRBD1 for D (5 bases). CDR3 length equals 16 residues. Trimming shortened V by 2 bases and J by 2 bases, and 16 bases separated the two germline ends. Germline CDR1 reads SGHRS; CDR2 reads YFSETQ. Using reference TRBV5-1 and TRBJ1-1 for the parts outside the CDR3, the full variable domain is KAGVTQTPRYLIKTRGQQVTLSCSPISGHRSVSWYQQTPGQGLQFLFEYFSETQRNKGNFPGRFSGRQFSNSRSEMNVSTLELGDSALYLCASSFSRAGRNTEAFFGQGTRLTVV.

The rearrangement joins TRBV19 to TRBJ1-6, with D possibly being TRBD1 (5 bases). The ends were cut back, 5 bases at V and 8 bases at J, with 19 bases in the middle. Germline values: CDR1 LNHDA, CDR2 SQIVND (reference sequence). This CDR3 region has 16 residues. The CDR3 region has the DNA TGTGCCAGTAGTTCGACCGGACCAGGGAACTATTCACCCCTCCACTTT. It specifies CASSSTGPGNYSPLHF.

The chain combines TRBV6-6 with TRBJ1-2; 7 positions agree with TRBD1. The CDR3 spans 12 residues. Unmatched junction bases numbered 11, after V lost 6 bases and J lost 13 bases. Germline lookup yields CDR1 MNHNY and CDR2 SVGAGI (reference sequence). The CDR3 DNA sequence: TGTGCCAGCAGCTACCGGGACAGTTTAGTCACCTTC. Its translation: CASSYRDSLVTF.

The gene calls are TRBV29-1 and TRBJ2-1; 10 bases match TRBD1. With 4 bases clipped from V and 3 bases from J, the junction kept 0 bases outside the gene matches. This CDR3 comprises 13 residues. Germline values: CDR1 SQVTM, CDR2 ANQGSEA. The chain's CDR3 is CSVGTGGYNEQFF. CDR3 sequence (DNA): TGCAGCGTTGGGACAGGGGGCTACAATGAGCAGTTCTTC.

The V gene is TRBV6-5, the J gene TRBJ2-5; possible D gene TRBD1, 6 bases. V lost 1 base to trimming and J lost 5 bases, with 11 bases between them. The length of the CDR3 is 14 residues. Germline CDR1 is MNHEY and CDR2 is SVGAGI. CDR3 protein: CASSYLQGLETQYF. In DNA form, the CDR3 reads TGTGCCAGCAGTTACTTACAGGGTTTGGAGACCCAGTACTTC.

This clone has just a few counts. The chain links TRBV6-6 to TRBJ1-5; D not certain. CDR3 size: 12 residues. Trimming removed 9 bases from V and 6 bases from J, with 12 bases in between. The germline CDR1 and CDR2 sequences are MNHNY and SVGAGI (reference sequence). The CDR3 here is CASSVEGQPQHF. In DNA form, the CDR3 reads TGTGCCAGTTCCGTGGAGGGTCAGCCCCAGCATTTT.

The V and J genes are TRBV28 and TRBJ2-3; D possibly corresponds to TRBD1 (6 bases). CDR1 is MDHEN and CDR2 is SYDVKM in the germline V gene. Trimming removed 7 bases from V and 0 bases from J, with 17 bases in between. The CDR3 has 16 residues. CDR3 bases: TGTGCCAGCAACACAGCGATGGGGACAAGCACAGATACGCAGTATTTT. Translated, it gives CASNTAMGTSTDTQYF.

The J gene is TRBJ1-1, the V gene TRBV5-4; 10 positions match TRBD1. CDR1 and CDR2 (germline): SGHNT, YYREEE (reference sequence). The V segment lost 2 bases and the J segment 5 bases; nucleotides outside the gene matches: 6. CDR3 length: 15 amino acids. This CDR3 reads CASSLQTGGGTEAFF. DNA of the CDR3: TGTGCCAGCAGCTTACAGACAGGGGGCGGGACTGAAGCTTTCTTT.

The chain combines TRBV18 with TRBJ1-2; no definite D call. The CDR3 runs 14 residues. The germline V gene encodes CDR1 KGHSH and CDR2 LQKENI. V dropped 4 bases and J dropped 5 bases, with 14 bases sitting between them. This chain's CDR3 is CASSLLLVAYGYTF. CDR3 nucleotide sequence: TGTGCCAGCTCACTGTTACTGGTCGCATATGGCTACACCTTC.

The rearrangement joins TRBV6-1 to TRBJ1-2; D gene uncertain. Germline V gives CDR1 MNHNS, CDR2 SASEGT. This CDR3 has 14 amino acids. Trimming took off 1 base at V and 4 bases at J, with 10 bases between the two ends. The CDR3 DNA is TGTGCCAGCAGTGAAGACCGACTGAGCTATGGCTACACCTTC. This gives the protein CASSEDRLSYGYTF.

The chain is built from TRBV14 and TRBJ2-5; possibly TRBD2 for D (5 bases). CDR1 and CDR2 (germline): SGHDN, FVKESK. The CDR3 has 13 amino acids. Trimming pared 6 bases from V and 5 bases from J, leaving 13 bases between. CDR3 in amino acids: CASSQLGGETQYF. The CDR3 bases are TGTGCCAGCAGTCAGCTTGGCGGGGAGACCCAGTACTTC.